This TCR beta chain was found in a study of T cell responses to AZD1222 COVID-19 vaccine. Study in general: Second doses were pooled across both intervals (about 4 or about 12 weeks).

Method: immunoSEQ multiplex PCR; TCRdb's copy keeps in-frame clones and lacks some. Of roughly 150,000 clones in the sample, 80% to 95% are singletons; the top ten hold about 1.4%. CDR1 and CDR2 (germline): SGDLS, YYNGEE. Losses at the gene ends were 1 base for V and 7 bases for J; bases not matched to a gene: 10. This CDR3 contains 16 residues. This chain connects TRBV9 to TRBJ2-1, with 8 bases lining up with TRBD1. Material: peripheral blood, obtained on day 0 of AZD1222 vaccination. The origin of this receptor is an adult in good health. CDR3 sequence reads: CASSVHRDRNLNEQFF. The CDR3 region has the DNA TGTGCCAGCAGCGTACACCGGGACAGGAATTTGAATGAGCAGTTCTTC.